Given below is one T cell receptor (beta chain) in context. This record belongs to a study of blood T cell repertoires in COVID-19. Germline V lookup: CDR1 LNHNV, CDR2 YYDKDF (reference sequence). The CDR3 consists of 15 residues. Trimming removed 0 bases at V and 4 bases at J, with 10 bases between. Assay: immunoSEQ multiplex PCR; the TCRdb copy retains only in-frame clones and omits some. Of more than 200,000 clones in the sample, about 79% were seen once. The chain couples TRBV15 to TRBJ1-5; D might be TRBD1 (5 bases). Specimen: peripheral blood. This clonotype was obtained from a woman in her forties who had recovered from COVID-19. The CDR3 loop is CATSREIDRNQPQHF. The CDR3, as DNA: TGTGCCACCAGCAGAGAAATAGACAGAAATCAGCCCCAGCATTTT.